Below are 15 T cell receptor beta chains sequenced from a single sample in a study of PD-1 blockade in classical Hodgkin lymphoma. As for time point: cycle 4 day 1 (C4D1), after 5 to 7 weeks of nivolumab. With no exception, relapse followed autologous stem cell transplantation in all patients, and brentuximab vedotin exposure varied. The repertoire was sequenced with immunoSEQ multiplex PCR; TCRdb's copy has only in-frame clones and lacks some. The sample shows roughly 49,000 clones, around 89% of them seen only once. The source was peripheral blood mononuclear cells (PBMCs), collected before the fourth cycle of nivolumab. Receptors were obtained from a human donor with classical Hodgkin lymphoma.

The chain carries TRBV19 and TRBJ1-4, with D uncertain. Trimming stripped 4 bases from V and 8 bases from J, with 14 bases between. This CDR3 spans 14 amino acids. The V gene's germline CDR1 is LNHDA and CDR2 SQIVND (reference sequence). The CDR3 coding sequence is TGTGCCAGTAGTACCTTCGGGAAGGGCGAAAAACTGTTTTTT. It translates to CASSTFGKGEKLFF. The whole variable domain, remainder taken from reference TRBV19 and TRBJ1-4, is DGGITQSPKYLFRKEGQNVTLSCEQNLNHDAMYWYRQDPGQGLRLIYYSQIVNDFQKGDIAEGYSVSREKKESFPLTVTSAQKNPTAFYLCASSTFGKGEKLFFGSGTQLSVL.

This rearrangement joins TRBV7-8 to TRBJ1-5, with D possibly TRBD1 on 6 matching bases. This CDR3 contains 14 residues. Germline V lookup: CDR1 SGHVS, CDR2 FQNEAQ. Trimming removed 0 bases at V and 4 bases at J, with 7 bases between. This CDR3 reads CASSLARGNQPQHF. The CDR3 DNA is TGTGCCAGCAGCTTAGCCAGGGGTAATCAGCCCCAGCATTTT.

V and J are TRBV7-8 and TRBJ2-7; TRBD2 matches at 9 bases. The CDR3 sequence is 15 residues long. Germline V gives CDR1 SGHVS, CDR2 FQNEAQ. V shed 1 base and J 3 bases; nucleotides not matched to a gene: 4. The CDR3: CASSLEGTSYYEQYF. The CDR3 DNA is TGTGCCAGCAGCTTAGAGGGGACTAGCTACTACGAGCAGTACTTC.

The chain recombines TRBV7-9 with TRBJ1-2, with a tentative D call TRBD1 (5 bases). The V and J ends lost 3 bases and 3 bases respectively, with 11 bases between them. This CDR3 region has 14 residues. From germline, CDR1 is SEHNR and CDR2 FQNEAQ (reference sequence). In DNA form, the CDR3 reads TGTGCCAGCAGCTTTGAGGGCAGGGACTATGGCTACACCTTC. It encodes CASSFEGRDYGYTF. Filled out from reference TRBV7-9 and TRBJ1-2, the complete variable domain reads DTGVSQNPRHKITKRGQNVTFRCDPISEHNRLYWYRQTLGQGPEFLTYFQNEAQLEKSRLLSDRFSAERPKGSFSTLEIQRTEQGDSAMYLCASSFEGRDYGYTFGSGTRLTVV.

The chain recombines TRBV11-2 with TRBJ2-3, with TRBD2 matching 7 bases. This CDR3 has 17 amino acids. Germline V gives CDR1 SGHAT, CDR2 FQNNGV. V dropped 7 bases and J dropped 5; count of bases not matched to a gene: 18. The CDR3 nucleotides read TGTGCCAGCACCCCCGATCGGGGGATGGGGGGGATAGATACGCAGTATTTT. Protein sequence: CASTPDRGMGGIDTQYF.

V and J are TRBV7-3 and TRBJ2-5, with TRBD2 identical over 7 bases. The V gene's germline CDR1 is SGHTA and CDR2 FQGTGA. Germline trimming cut 1 base from V and 4 bases from J; bases unmatched to any gene: 9. CDR3 size: 16 residues. Written as DNA, the CDR3 is TGTGCCAGCAGCTTAAATCGGCGGGGGAAGGGAGAGACCCAGTACTTC. Translation: CASSLNRRGKGETQYF.

The rearrangement joins TRBV7-8 to TRBJ1-3; D is possibly TRBD1 (6 bases). V lost 2 bases to trimming and J lost 7 bases, with 12 bases between them. The CDR3 spans 14 residues. Germline values: CDR1 SGHVS, CDR2 FQNEAQ. In DNA form, the CDR3 reads TGTGCCAGCAGCTTATCAGGGGTCGGGAACACCATATATTTT. This translates into CASSLSGVGNTIYF. The variable domain in full, with the rest retrieved from reference TRBV7-8 and TRBJ1-3, is GAGVSQSPRYKVAKRGQDVALRCDPISGHVSLFWYQQALGQGPEFLTYFQNEAQLDKSGLPSDRFFAERPEGSVSTLKIQRTQQEDSAVYLCASSLSGVGNTIYFGEGSWLTVV.

In its sample, this clone was seen once. The chain uses TRBV5-1 and TRBJ1-3, with 8 bases identical to TRBD1. The CDR3 has 15 amino acids. Germline V gene lookup returns CDR1 SGHRS and CDR2 YFSETQ. J was trimmed by 0 bases and V by 4 bases; bases with no gene match: 3. The CDR3 region has the DNA TGCGCCAGCAGCCTTACAGGGGGCTCTGGAAACACCATATATTTT. This encodes CASSLTGGSGNTIYF.

V gene TRBV11-1 combines with J gene TRBJ1-6; 9 positions agree with TRBD1. This CDR3 has 14 residues. Germline CDR1 SGHAT, CDR2 FQDESV (reference sequence). V shed 3 bases, J shed 9 bases, and the junction held 3 bases outside the gene matches. The CDR3, as DNA: TGTGCCAGCAGCTTTCCGGGACAGGGTTCACCCCTCCACTTT. It codes for CASSFPGQGSPLHF.

The chain's CDR3 is CAYLPWRAGGYGYTF. The CDR3 bases are TGTGCCTACCTCCCCTGGAGGGCAGGGGGATATGGCTACACCTTC. The rearrangement uses TRBV5-4 and TRBJ1-2, with 7 bases matching TRBD1. This CDR3 region has 15 residues. Germline assignment: CDR1 SGHNT and CDR2 YYREEE (reference sequence). After removal of 10 bases from V and 5 bases from J, the junction contained 17 bases not matched to a gene.

The chain is built from TRBV29-1 and TRBJ1-2; the D gene is possibly TRBD1 (5 bases). The V and J ends lost 6 bases and 8 bases respectively, with 28 bases between them. CDR3 size: 16 residues. Germline V lookup: CDR1 SQVTM, CDR2 ANQGSEA. The chain's CDR3 is CSVRSYGTGTPEGYTF. CDR3 bases: TGCAGCGTCCGGTCGTATGGTACGGGGACTCCGGAAGGCTACACCTTC.

This rearrangement joins TRBV5-1 to TRBJ2-7, with unresolved D. The CDR3 has 14 residues. With 0 bases removed from V and 3 bases from J, the gap between germline ends came to 10 bases. Germline V CDR1 and CDR2: SGHRS, YFSETQ. This CDR3 reads CASSLVQSLYEQYF. The CDR3 nucleotides are TGCGCCAGCAGCTTGGTGCAATCCCTCTACGAGCAGTACTTC.

The rearrangement uses TRBV5-1 and TRBJ1-1; no definite D call. Germline values: CDR1 SGHRS, CDR2 YFSETQ. This CDR3 has 15 residues. V was trimmed by 0 bases and J by 1 base, leaving 10 bases between them. The CDR3, as DNA: TGCGCCAGCAGCTTGGGACCATCGGGGAACACTGAAGCTTTCTTT. Protein sequence: CASSLGPSGNTEAFF.

The genes are TRBV6-1 and TRBJ2-4; 8 bases align to TRBD2. Per the germline V gene, CDR1 is MNHNS and CDR2 is SASEGT. This CDR3 is built from 17 residues. The trim removed 0 bases at V and 0 bases at J, leaving 4 bases unmatched. The CDR3 DNA reads as TGTGCCAGCAGTGAAGCGATCCTAGCGGGAGCCAAAAACATTCAGTACTTC. It yields the protein CASSEAILAGAKNIQYF.

This clone was seen a single time. This chain connects TRBV9 to TRBJ2-7; weak D call: TRBD2 (5 bases). From germline, CDR1 is SGDLS and CDR2 YYNGEE. Trimming removed 4 bases from V and 3 bases from J, with 14 bases in between. This CDR3 region has 14 residues. In DNA, the CDR3 is TGTGCCAGCAGCCACGGGAAAGTAGACTACGAGCAGTACTTC. Translated: CASSHGKVDYEQYF.